These 19 T cell receptor beta chains originate from one sample sequenced in a study of T cell responses to AZD1222 COVID-19 vaccine. The data were produced by immunoSEQ multiplex PCR, yet TCRdb's version contains in-frame clones alone and is incomplete. The data contain 150,000 to 250,000 clones, roughly nine tenths of them singletons. The sequenced sample was peripheral blood, obtained 28 days after the second AZD1222 dose. Source of these receptors: an adult who received the AZD1222 COVID-19 vaccine.

V gene TRBV29-1 combines with J gene TRBJ1-1, with D unclear. The V gene lost 0 bases and the J gene lost 7 bases, with 9 bases spanning the gap. Germline CDR1 SQVTM, CDR2 ANQGSEA. The CDR3 runs 12 residues. In DNA form, the CDR3 reads TGCAGCGTTGAAGAGATTGGAATTGAAGCTTTCTTT. Translation gives CSVEEIGIEAFF. Using reference TRBV29-1 and TRBJ1-1 for the parts outside the CDR3, the full variable domain is SAVISQKPSRDICQRGTSLTIQCQVDSQVTMMFWYRQQPGQSLTLIATANQGSEATYESGFVIDKFPISRPNLTFSTLTVSNMSPEDSSIYLCSVEEIGIEAFFGQGTRLTVV.

V gene TRBV5-1 combines with J gene TRBJ1-1, with D perhaps TRBD1 (6 bases). The CDR3 covers 16 residues. Trimming stripped 0 bases from V and 0 bases from J, with 12 bases between. Germline assignment: CDR1 SGHRS and CDR2 YFSETQ. Here the CDR3 reads CASSLGGPSLNTEAFF. CDR3 sequence (DNA): TGCGCCAGCAGCTTGGGGGGGCCTTCCCTGAACACTGAAGCTTTCTTT.

CDR3 DNA sequence: TGCAGTGCTCCAGAAGTCTATGGCTACACCTTC. Its protein is CSAPEVYGYTF. V usage is TRBV20-1 and J usage is TRBJ1-2; D call uncertain. This CDR3 has 11 amino acids. Germline-derived CDR1 and CDR2 are DFQATT and SNEGSKA (reference sequence). V was pared by 5 bases and J by 4 bases, with 8 bases between.

A single count supports this clone. The rearrangement uses TRBV4-1 and TRBJ1-5; possible D gene TRBD1, 5 bases. CDR1 is MGHRA and CDR2 is YSYEKL in the germline V gene. The CDR3 contains 16 residues. Trimming took 1 base from V and 2 from J, leaving 12 bases between them. The CDR3 sequence: CASSQAWGVGNQPQHF. DNA for the CDR3: TGCGCCAGCAGCCAAGCCTGGGGCGTTGGCAATCAGCCCCAGCATTTT.

The chain is built from TRBV28 and TRBJ2-5; 9 bases align to TRBD2. The V and J ends lost 6 bases and 7 bases, in that order; junction bases with no gene match: 15. The CDR3 length is 16 residues. From germline, CDR1 is MDHEN and CDR2 SYDVKM. The CDR3 nucleotides are TGTGCCAGCAGCGCCGGGTGGGGACTAGCCATGGGGACCCAGTACTTC. Residues: CASSAGWGLAMGTQYF.

The chain is built from TRBV4-1 and TRBJ1-5; D uncertain. This CDR3 contains 17 residues. V was clipped by 1 base and J by 0 bases, with 13 bases between them. Germline CDR1 is MGHRA and CDR2 is YSYEKL. The CDR3 DNA reads as TGCGCCAGCAGCCAAGTCTACACGCCGTATAGCAATCAGCCCCAGCATTTT. This translates into CASSQVYTPYSNQPQHF.

The chain combines TRBV2 with TRBJ2-5; 8 bases align to TRBD2. Germline CDR1 reads SNHLY; CDR2 reads FYNNEI. V lost 4 bases to trimming and J lost 5 bases; unmatched junction nucleotides: 9. The CDR3 is made up of 15 amino acids. The CDR3 DNA reads TGTGCCAGCAGTGGTCGGACTAGCTTCGACGAGACCCAGTACTTC. The encoded protein is CASSGRTSFDETQYF.

The chain carries TRBV28 and TRBJ2-7; 12 bases align to TRBD1. This CDR3 comprises 17 residues. After removal of 5 bases from V and 1 base from J, the junction contained 9 bases not matched to a gene. CDR1 and CDR2 (germline): MDHEN, SYDVKM. CDR3 sequence reads: CASSKGDRGLVSYEQYF. Written as DNA, the CDR3 is TGTGCCAGCAGTAAAGGGGACAGGGGGCTGGTGTCCTACGAGCAGTACTTC.

The chain couples TRBV6-5 to TRBJ2-3; tentative D call: TRBD1 (6 bases). The CDR3 loop spans 15 amino acids. Trimming removed 8 bases at V and 0 bases at J, with 15 bases between. Germline-derived CDR1 and CDR2 are MNHEY and SVGAGI. This CDR3 reads CASSGQILSTDTQYF. CDR3 nucleotides: TGTGCCAGCTCCGGACAGATACTTAGCACAGATACGCAGTATTTT.

This clone was seen only a few times. The chain carries TRBV4-2 and TRBJ1-2; D gene uncertain. CDR3 size: 16 residues. Trimming removed 0 bases from V and 1 base from J, with 12 bases in between. Germline V gives CDR1 LGHNA, CDR2 YNFKEQ. CDR3 DNA sequence: TGTGCCAGCAGCCAAGATCTCTTAATCCTTAACTATGGCTACACCTTC. This gives the protein CASSQDLLILNYGYTF.

This sequence joins TRBV7-2 and TRBJ1-1; the match to TRBD1 covers 7 bases. Trimming at V came to 5 bases and at J to 3 bases, leaving 3 bases not matched to a gene. Germline-derived CDR1 and CDR2 are SGHTA and FQGNSA. The length of the CDR3 is 13 residues. CDR3 amino acids: CASSAQGDTEAFF. DNA of the CDR3: TGTGCCAGCAGCGCTCAGGGGGACACTGAAGCTTTCTTT.

J is TRBJ1-1 and V is TRBV27, with D unclear. The germline gives CDR1 MNHEY, CDR2 SMNVEV (reference sequence). This CDR3 is 14 amino acids long. Trimming took off 6 bases at V and 1 base at J, with 12 bases between the two ends. CDR3 DNA sequence: TGTGCCAGCAGCTACCTGCGGGGGAACACTGAAGCTTTCTTT. It translates to CASSYLRGNTEAFF.

The rearrangement joins TRBV2 to TRBJ1-5, with no clear D. V gave up 7 bases and J gave up 0 bases, with 10 bases separating them. CDR1 and CDR2 from the germline V gene are SNHLY and FYNNEI. This CDR3 has 14 residues. The DNA of the CDR3 is TGTGCCAGCACCAGCGGGAATAGCAATCAGCCCCAGCATTTT. It encodes CASTSGNSNQPQHF.

This clone was counted only a few times. The chain carries TRBV28 and TRBJ1-5; D call uncertain. The CDR3 extends over 12 amino acids. Per the germline V gene, CDR1 is MDHEN and CDR2 is SYDVKM. The chain's CDR3 is CAVRRGNQPQHF. CDR3 DNA: TGTGCGGTCAGAAGGGGCAATCAGCCCCAGCATTTT. The variable domain in full, with the rest retrieved from reference TRBV28 and TRBJ1-5, is DVKVTQSSRYLVKRTGEKVFLECVQDMDHENMFWYRQDPGLGLRLIYFSYDVKMKEKGDIPEGYSVSREKKERFSLILESASTNQTSMYLCAVRRGNQPQHFGDGTRLSIL.

This clone was seen only a few times. The V and J genes are TRBV2 and TRBJ1-6; no firm D call. CDR3 length: 15 amino acids. The germline CDR1 and CDR2 sequences are SNHLY and FYNNEI. The ends were cut back, 2 bases at V and 6 bases at J, with 11 bases in the middle. CDR3 region: CASSERRTANSPLHF. CDR3 DNA: TGTGCCAGCAGTGAACGGAGGACGGCTAATTCACCCCTCCACTTT.

The chain carries TRBV7-2 and TRBJ2-7; 8 positions agree with TRBD2. With V trimmed by 3 bases and J by 4 bases, 8 bases remained unmatched. This CDR3 comprises 15 residues. Germline-derived CDR1 and CDR2 are SGHTA and FQGNSA. CDR3 residues: CASSLTGTSMYEQYF. As DNA, the CDR3 is TGTGCCAGCAGCTTGACCGGGACTAGTATGTACGAGCAGTACTTC.

The J gene is TRBJ2-7, the V gene TRBV5-1; tentative D call: TRBD2 (5 bases). Germline V lookup: CDR1 SGHRS, CDR2 YFSETQ. CDR3 size: 17 residues. V lost 4 bases to trimming and J lost 0 bases, with 20 bases between them. DNA of the CDR3: TGCGCCAGCAGCCAAGAAATCTCCGGGATGAGCTCCTACGAGCAGTACTTC. Protein sequence: CASSQEISGMSSYEQYF.

The chain recombines TRBV5-6 with TRBJ2-1, with 11 bases aligning to TRBD2. The length of the CDR3 is 15 residues. CDR1 SGHDT and CDR2 YYEEEE come from the germline V gene. V dropped 2 bases and J dropped 6; count of bases not matched to a gene: 4. The CDR3: CASSFSSGRANEQFF. In DNA, the CDR3 is TGTGCCAGCAGCTTTAGTAGCGGGAGGGCCAATGAGCAGTTCTTC.

The V gene is TRBV27, the J gene TRBJ1-1, with D perhaps TRBD1 (6 bases). Germline lookup yields CDR1 MNHEY and CDR2 SMNVEV (reference sequence). The CDR3 runs to 14 residues. V shed 5 bases and J shed 2 bases, with 12 bases lying between them. The CDR3 loop reads CASSIQGPNTEAFF. The CDR3 coding sequence is TGTGCCAGCAGTATCCAGGGGCCTAACACTGAAGCTTTCTTT.